This TCR beta chain was obtained from a study of blood T cells in healthy people across ages (dated by TCRdb to 2014 to 2015). For the wider study: In model experiments, template switching captured about one uniquely barcoded TCR beta cDNA molecule for every two T cells. Donors of different ages were randomly distributed across sequencing lanes to avoid experimental bias. Two additional independent replicas of 1 million unique cDNA reads from the same blood draw were analyzed for two donors (one aged 18 to 29 and one aged 80 or older). The donors were split into four age groups: young (average around 15 years), middle-aged (roughly 39), aged (more than 60) and long-lived (over 80). Using deep sequencing normalized with unique cDNA molecular identifiers, the study measured how TCR beta repertoire diversity changes with age.

Overall results and qualifications from the work: Compared with the aged group, the long-lived group had more naive CD4+ T cells, fewer expanded clones and increased TCR diversity, a pattern suggesting age selection. Estimates of total diversity based on one million sequenced T cells were considered lower bounds and underestimates. Conclusive comparison of naive and antigen-experienced compartments was prevented by the profiling of bulk unsorted PBMCs. Observed TCR beta diversity per million T cells fell roughly linearly with age, and a significant reduction was already apparent by age about 38. Because donor CMV infection status was unknown, age-related changes in expanded clonotypes were potentially confounded. Observed TCR beta diversity correlated strongly with the percentage of naive T cells measured by flow cytometry.

The approximately 39 donors, aged about 6 to 95 years, were systemically healthy Caucasian individuals from Russia. Ten milliliters of peripheral blood were drawn from each donor into EDTA-treated Vacutainer tubes. Ficoll-Paque density-gradient centrifugation was used to isolate PBMCs, with at least 7 million per sample. Total RNA was extracted from PBMCs with Trizol reagent, with at least 6 micrograms obtained per sample. The percentages of naive CD45RAhigh/CD27high T cells were determined by flow cytometry on a PBMC aliquot from every donor. The library was obtained by 5' RACE. Sequencing used an Illumina HiSeq 2500. A second PCR of about 6 to 11 cycles was run with a J-beta primer mix and a sample-barcoded 5' primer. A unique molecular identifier was introduced onto each TCR beta cDNA molecule by a template-switch 5' adaptor carrying 12 random nucleotides. Each sample yielded at least 2.5 million CDR3-containing paired-end reads. First-strand cDNA synthesis was performed from all RNA using the Mint cDNA synthesis kit, with priming by a TRBC-specific oligonucleotide. Following uracil-DNA glycosylase treatment, all cDNA underwent a first 18-cycle PCR with the universal primers M1SS and BC2_uni_R. In the source study's methods: For normalization, 1 million high-quality reads were randomly selected from each sample, with every read carrying a distinct molecular identifier. Reads sharing molecular identifiers were discarded rather than binned into consensus sequences. MiTCR, run with a Q25 quality threshold and the strictest error-elimination algorithm, handled CDR3 identification, clonotype clustering and error correction. Lower-bound total TCR beta diversity was estimated with a nonparametric unseen species model using Euler transformation. TCRdb's own reprocessing of the public reads used fastp at Q25 and MiXCR and kept productive beta chains. Each CDR3 protein gets just one entry, which takes the most common genes and DNA from the rows behind it. What appears here as the V and J calls and clone size reflects TCRdb's work, not the paper's. This sample comprises about 1.6 million distinct CDR3 sequences, about 31% of them detected only once. 11% of the sample lies in the top ten.

For this clonotype: Its antigen is currently not known. It has no much larger one-base neighbor in the sample; base qualities were not kept.

Input material: blood. This receptor was taken from a woman aged 30 to 39 in good health.

The CDR3 region reads CASQTGPSYEQYF. The base sequence is TGTGCCAGCCAGACAGGTCCCTCCTACGAGCAGTACTTC. The chain couples TRBV18 to TRBJ2-7; 6 matching bases give a weak D call of TRBD1. Reading the germline V gene gives CDR1 KGHSH and CDR2 LQKENI. The CDR3 numbers 13 residues from cysteine through phenylalanine. The kept DNA is CDR3 alone, 39 bases in frame from the first base. V was cut back by 8 bases and J by 0 bases, leaving a gap of 11 bases between them.